These 28 T cell receptor beta chains were all obtained from the same sample, sequenced in a study of read filtering for tumor transcriptome and immune sequencing. Molecular barcoded adaptors covering alpha/delta and beta/gamma chains were used on around 400 ng RNA. TCRdb fed the reads into MiXCR, producing one record per CDR3 protein. The repertoire includes roughly 59,000 distinct CDR3 sequences, roughly 20% of them detected once, and approximately 10% sits in the top ten. What was sequenced was a population of CD138-negative cells sorted from bone marrow. The receptors derive from a donor at least 40 years old with multiple myeloma.

This chain uses TRBV10-3 with TRBJ2-3; D remains unclear. Germline V CDR1 and CDR2: ENHRY, SYGVKD. The CDR3 spans 15 residues. Trimming took off 8 bases at V and 0 bases at J, with 15 bases between the two ends. CDR3 nucleotide sequence: TGTGCCATCCGGTCCATTGAGTATAGCACAGATACGCAGTATTTT. It translates to CAIRSIEYSTDTQYF.

This clonotype was detected only once. The junction departs from germline at one end; a sequencing error may be responsible. The chain recombines TRBV7-2 with TRBJ2-2; the D gene could be TRBD1 or TRBD2 (5 bases each). The CDR3 contains 18 residues. Looked up from germline, CDR1 is SGHTA and CDR2 is FQGNSA. For the CDR3, the DNA is TGTGCCACCACAGTCCGAGACAGCAACGCTCCGAACACCGGGGAGCTGTTTTTC. This gives the protein CATTVRDSNAPNTGELFF.

This clonotype was detected many times. V is TRBV3-1 and J is TRBJ2-1; 11 positions agree with TRBD2. This CDR3 region has 20 residues. Trimming took 0 bases from V and 6 from J; bases not matched to a gene: 16. The germline CDR1 and CDR2 sequences are LGHDT and YNNKEL (reference sequence). DNA of the CDR3: TGTGCCAGCAGCCAAGATTTGATAGCGGGAGGGGAACAAGGGAGCAATGAGCAGTTCTTC. This gives the protein CASSQDLIAGGEQGSNEQFF.

In this sample, this clonotype is medium-sized. This sequence joins TRBV6-5 and TRBJ2-1; D may correspond to TRBD1 or TRBD2 (5 bases each). The CDR3 has 16 residues. Germline V gene sequence: CDR1 MNHEY, CDR2 SVGAGI. V lost 2 bases and J 8 bases, leaving 19 bases between the germline ends. The CDR3: CASSYTRDQQGDEQFF. In nucleotides, the CDR3 is TGTGCCAGCAGTTACACCCGGGATCAGCAGGGCGATGAGCAGTTCTTC.

This clonotype was recorded many times. This rearrangement joins TRBV20-1 to TRBJ2-3, with 12 bases that match TRBD2. The CDR3 covers 17 residues. CDR1 is DFQATT, CDR2 SNEGSKA, per germline (reference sequence). Germline trimming cut 3 bases from V and 4 bases from J; bases unmatched to any gene: 11. CDR3 sequence reads: CSASGHSLAGGPDTQYF. In DNA, the CDR3 is TGCAGTGCTAGTGGCCACTCTCTAGCGGGAGGGCCAGATACGCAGTATTTT.

This clonotype occurred many times. The chain employs TRBV20-1 and TRBJ1-1; D not resolved. Looked up from germline, CDR1 is DFQATT and CDR2 is SNEGSKA (reference sequence). The V gene lost 0 bases and the J gene lost 3 bases, with 5 bases spanning the gap. The CDR3 runs 12 residues. The CDR3 spells CSAREFDTEAFF. The CDR3 nucleotides are TGCAGTGCTAGAGAGTTCGACACTGAAGCTTTCTTT.

The rearrangement links TRBV7-8 to TRBJ2-3; D is perhaps TRBD1 (5 bases). The CDR3 runs to 15 residues. CDR1 and CDR2 (germline): SGHVS, FQNEAQ. Trimming pared 1 base from V and 4 bases from J, leaving 12 bases between. CDR3 sequence (DNA): TGTGCCAGCAGCTTAGGTCTACAGGATGCAGATACGCAGTATTTT. This encodes CASSLGLQDADTQYF.

About this clonotype itself: A much larger clone is a single base away; this may be a read error. V and J are TRBV14 and TRBJ2-1; weak D call: TRBD2 (7 bases). Germline CDR1 is SGHDN and CDR2 is FVKESK. CDR3 length: 15 amino acids. CDR3 bases: TGTGCCAGCAGATCAAGCGGGGACAACTACAATGAGCCGTTCTTC. Its protein is CASRSSGDNYNEPFF.

This clonotype has at least ten counts. In DNA form, the CDR3 reads TGTGCCAGCAGGCTGGGACAGGGGCGTTCCTACGAGCAGTACTTC. Translation: CASRLGQGRSYEQYF. The rearrangement joins TRBV12-3 or TRBV12-4 to TRBJ2-7; 10 bases fit TRBD1. The ends lost 6 bases at V and 1 base at J; junction bases unmatched: 6. This CDR3 is 15 amino acids long.

This clonotype is classed as medium-sized. The chain recombines TRBV28 with TRBJ2-7, with 13 positions matching TRBD2. This CDR3 is 17 amino acids long. The V segment lost 6 bases and the J segment 5 bases; nucleotides outside the gene matches: 13. The germline gives CDR1 MDHEN, CDR2 SYDVKM. This CDR3 reads CASSRYSGLAGRDEQYF. CDR3 nucleotides: TGTGCCAGCAGCAGATACTCGGGACTAGCGGGACGCGACGAGCAGTACTTC.

This clonotype was seen ten or more times. J is TRBJ1-1 and V is TRBV7-9; D gene ambiguous. V was clipped by 3 bases and J by 5 bases, with 7 bases between them. The germline V gene encodes CDR1 SEHNR and CDR2 FQNEAQ (reference sequence). CDR3 length: 12 residues. The CDR3 is CASSFDTTEAFF. Here the CDR3 DNA reads TGTGCCAGCAGCTTCGATACTACTGAAGCTTTCTTT. Drawing the rest from reference TRBV7-9 and TRBJ1-1, the complete variable domain is DTGVSQNPRHKITKRGQNVTFRCDPISEHNRLYWYRQTLGQGPEFLTYFQNEAQLEKSRLLSDRFSAERPKGSFSTLEIQRTEQGDSAMYLCASSFDTTEAFFGQGTRLTVV.

On this clonotype itself: At one end, the junction sequence differs from germline, possibly due to a read error. The CDR3 sequence is CANSSGAGGETQYF. Written as DNA, the CDR3 is TGTGCCAACAGCTCCGGGGCAGGGGGAGAGACCCAGTACTTC. V and J are TRBV7-9 and TRBJ2-5, with 7 bases fitting TRBD1. The CDR3 contains 14 residues. Germline loops: CDR1 SEHNR, CDR2 FQNEAQ (reference sequence).

A note on this clonotype: Just one base apart from a much larger clone, this may be a read error. The gene calls are TRBV20-1 and TRBJ2-3; possible D gene TRBD2, 8 bases. CDR1 is DFQATT, CDR2 SNEGSKA, per germline (reference sequence). This CDR3 contains 17 residues. CDR3 DNA: TGCAGTGCTAGAACTAGCGGAAGCTTTCCGGGGACAGATATGCAGTATTTT. Translation: CSARTSGSFPGTDMQYF.

This rearrangement joins TRBV28 to TRBJ2-7, with D uncertain. Between the trimmed V and J ends, which lost 2 bases and 5 bases, there was a span of 16 bases. Per the germline V gene, CDR1 is MDHEN and CDR2 is SYDVKM. This CDR3 comprises 15 residues. This CDR3 is CASSLSEQAPNEQYF. The CDR3 coding sequence is TGTGCCAGCAGTTTAAGCGAGCAGGCTCCCAACGAGCAGTACTTC.

This clonotype was observed a few times. A much larger clone differs from this one at a single base, so this may be a read error. CDR3 loop: CSVGGGNAEAFF. Here the CDR3 DNA reads TGCAGCGTTGGCGGGGGGAACGCTGAAGCTTTCTTT. V and J are TRBV29-1 and TRBJ1-1; D perhaps matches TRBD1 (5 bases). Germline values: CDR1 SQVTM, CDR2 ANQGSEA. The length of the CDR3 is 12 residues.

The sample holds many counts of this clonotype. The chain links TRBV7-9 to TRBJ2-1, with 9 bases that match TRBD1. CDR1 is SEHNR, CDR2 FQNEAQ, per germline (reference sequence). There are 14 residues in the CDR3. With 5 bases clipped from V and 4 bases from J, the junction kept 3 bases outside the gene matches. The CDR3 DNA is TGTGCCAGCAGCCGGACAGGGGATTACAATGAGCAGTTCTTC. This translates into CASSRTGDYNEQFF. Drawing the rest from reference TRBV7-9 and TRBJ2-1, the complete variable domain is DTGVSQNPRHKITKRGQNVTFRCDPISEHNRLYWYRQTLGQGPEFLTYFQNEAQLEKSRLLSDRFSAERPKGSFSTLEIQRTEQGDSAMYLCASSRTGDYNEQFFGPGTRLTVL.

This clonotype was found a few times. This chain joins TRBV24-1 and TRBJ1-5; the D gene is possibly TRBD1 (5 bases). Germline CDR1 and CDR2: KGHDR and SFDVKD. Trimming stripped 6 bases from V and 4 bases from J, with 12 bases between. This CDR3 has 14 amino acids. CDR3 bases: TGTGCCACCAGTCTTTCAGGGACGAATCAGCCCCAGCATTTT. This gives the protein CATSLSGTNQPQHF.

This clonotype has ten or more counts. The chain uses TRBV5-1 and TRBJ2-1; 11 bases are shared with TRBD1. This CDR3 comprises 15 residues. V lost 4 bases to trimming and J lost 7 bases; unmatched junction nucleotides: 7. Germline-derived CDR1 and CDR2 are SGHRS and YFSETQ. CDR3 DNA: TGCGCCAGCAGCCGCTCTGGACAGGGGGCGAATGAGCAGTTCTTC. It yields the protein CASSRSGQGANEQFF.

In its sample, this clonotype was seen many times. The gene calls are TRBV20-1 and TRBJ2-5, with D perhaps matching TRBD1 (5 bases). With 0 bases removed from V and 5 bases from J, the gap between germline ends came to 13 bases. In germline, CDR1 is DFQATT, CDR2 SNEGSKA (reference sequence). This CDR3 has 14 residues. The CDR3 region has the DNA TGCAGTGCTAGAGATTTGGTTTGGGGCGAGACCCAGTACTTC. It is translated as CSARDLVWGETQYF.

This chain uses TRBV7-9 with TRBJ2-7, with 11 nucleotides matching TRBD2. The length of the CDR3 is 16 residues. V gave up 5 bases and J gave up 2 bases; unmatched junction bases: 8. From germline, CDR1 is SEHNR and CDR2 FQNEAQ (reference sequence). In nucleotides, the CDR3 is TGTGCCAGCAGCGTCTCGGGACTAGCGGAGACCTACGAGCAGTACTTC. It yields the protein CASSVSGLAETYEQYF.

This clonotype was counted many times. The rearrangement links TRBV5-1 to TRBJ2-3; possible D gene TRBD2, 5 bases. Germline CDR1 SGHRS, CDR2 YFSETQ. Trimming removed 3 bases at V and 2 bases at J, with 10 bases between. CDR3 length equals 14 residues. CDR3 in amino acids: CASSSGLNTDTQYF. The CDR3 DNA reads TGCGCCAGCAGCTCCGGACTCAACACAGATACGCAGTATTTT.

At least ten counts were recorded for this clonotype. The chain recombines TRBV20-1 with TRBJ2-2, with unresolved D. This CDR3 contains 15 residues. The germline gives CDR1 DFQATT, CDR2 SNEGSKA (reference sequence). The germline V and J ends were trimmed by 0 bases and 0 bases, with 8 bases remaining between them. The DNA for the CDR3 is TGCAGTGCTAGAGATCTCGACGCGAACACCGGGGAGCTGTTTTTT. This gives the protein CSARDLDANTGELFF.

This clonotype has at least ten counts. This sequence joins TRBV5-6 and TRBJ2-7; D unresolved. The CDR3 covers 15 residues. The germline gives CDR1 SGHDT, CDR2 YYEEEE. Deletions cut 0 bases from V and 4 bases from J, with 14 bases between. The CDR3 is CASSLAFGRVYEQYF. CDR3 sequence (DNA): TGTGCCAGCAGCTTGGCCTTCGGACGGGTTTACGAGCAGTACTTC. Full variable domain (rest looked up from reference TRBV5-6 and TRBJ2-7): DAGVTQSPTHLIKTRGQQVTLRCSPKSGHDTVSWYQQALGQGPQFIFQYYEEEERQRGNFPDRFSGHQFPNYSSELNVNALLLGDSALYLCASSLAFGRVYEQYFGPGTRLTVT.

This clonotype was counted many times. CDR3 amino acids: CASSPDPGELFF. CDR3 DNA sequence: TGTGCCAGCAGTCCAGACCCCGGGGAGCTGTTTTTT. The rearrangement joins TRBV27 to TRBJ2-2, with D unclear. Per germline, CDR1 MNHEY and CDR2 SMNVEV (reference sequence). The CDR3 has 12 residues. V lost 5 bases and J lost 6, with 7 bases in between.

This clonotype appeared many times. The chain uses TRBV20-1 and TRBJ2-3; no clear D gene. From germline, CDR1 is DFQATT and CDR2 SNEGSKA (reference sequence). The CDR3 extends over 12 amino acids. Trimming shortened V by 6 bases and J by 2 bases, and 9 bases separated the two germline ends. CDR3 residues: CSALTVTDTQYF. The DNA of the CDR3 is TGCAGTGCCCTCACCGTCACAGATACGCAGTATTTT.

A word on this clonotype: This may be a read error, as it is one base from a much larger clone. The chain recombines TRBV7-9 with TRBJ2-7; no clear D. The CDR3 contains 14 residues. Germline V CDR1 and CDR2: SEHNR, FQNEAQ (reference sequence). CDR3 DNA: TGTGCCAGCGGCTTAGATCCAGTTTCCTACGAGCAGTACTTC. As protein: CASGLDPVSYEQYF.

This clonotype has just a few counts. Being one base from a much bigger clone, this may be a read error. The chain joins TRBV11-2 to TRBJ2-1; perhaps TRBD2 as D (5 bases). This CDR3 has 15 residues. CDR1 and CDR2 from the germline V gene are SGHAT and FQNNGV. CDR3 in amino acids: CASSLDPLARNERFF. The DNA of the CDR3 is TGTGCCAGCAGCTTAGATCCGCTAGCCCGGAATGAGCGGTTCTTC.

This clonotype was seen many times. This chain links TRBV12-3 or TRBV12-4 with TRBJ2-4; D unclear. V lost 7 bases, J lost 2 bases, and 15 bases lay in between. This CDR3 is 15 amino acids long. The CDR3, as DNA: TGTGCCAGCACCCAAACACGTTTCTCCAAAAACATTCAGTACTTC. It codes for CASTQTRFSKNIQYF.